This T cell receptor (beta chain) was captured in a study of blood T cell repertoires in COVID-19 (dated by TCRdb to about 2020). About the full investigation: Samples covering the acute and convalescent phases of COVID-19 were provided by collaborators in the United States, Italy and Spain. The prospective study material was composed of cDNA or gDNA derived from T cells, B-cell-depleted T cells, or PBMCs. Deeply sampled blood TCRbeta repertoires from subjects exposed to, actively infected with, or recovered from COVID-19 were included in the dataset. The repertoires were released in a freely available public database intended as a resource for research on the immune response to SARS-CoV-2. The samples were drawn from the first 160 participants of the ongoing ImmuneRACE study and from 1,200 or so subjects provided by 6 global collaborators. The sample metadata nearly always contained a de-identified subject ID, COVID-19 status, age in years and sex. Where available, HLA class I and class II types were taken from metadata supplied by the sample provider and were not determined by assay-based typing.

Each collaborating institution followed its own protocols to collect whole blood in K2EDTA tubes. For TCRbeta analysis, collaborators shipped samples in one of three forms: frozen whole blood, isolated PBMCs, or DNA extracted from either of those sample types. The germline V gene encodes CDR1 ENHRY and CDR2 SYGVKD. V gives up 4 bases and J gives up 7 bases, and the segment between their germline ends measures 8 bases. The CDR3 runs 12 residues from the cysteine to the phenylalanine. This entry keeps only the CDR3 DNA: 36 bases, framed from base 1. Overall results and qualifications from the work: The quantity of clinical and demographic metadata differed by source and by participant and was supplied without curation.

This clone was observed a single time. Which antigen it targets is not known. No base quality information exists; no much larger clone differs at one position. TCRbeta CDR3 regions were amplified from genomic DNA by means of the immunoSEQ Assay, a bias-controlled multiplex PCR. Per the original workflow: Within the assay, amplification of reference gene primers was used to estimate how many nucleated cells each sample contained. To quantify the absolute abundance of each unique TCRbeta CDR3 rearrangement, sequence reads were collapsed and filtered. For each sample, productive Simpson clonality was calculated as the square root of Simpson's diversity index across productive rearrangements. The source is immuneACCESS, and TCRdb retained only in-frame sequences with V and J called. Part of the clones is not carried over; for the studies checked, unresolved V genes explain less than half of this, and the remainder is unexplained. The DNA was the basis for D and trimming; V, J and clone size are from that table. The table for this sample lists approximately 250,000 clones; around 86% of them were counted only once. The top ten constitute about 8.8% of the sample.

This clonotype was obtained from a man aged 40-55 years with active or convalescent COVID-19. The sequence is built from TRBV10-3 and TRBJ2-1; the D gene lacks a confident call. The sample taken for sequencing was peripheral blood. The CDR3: CAISGVRNEQFF. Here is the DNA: TGTGCCATCAGTGGTGTCCGGAATGAGCAGTTCTTC.